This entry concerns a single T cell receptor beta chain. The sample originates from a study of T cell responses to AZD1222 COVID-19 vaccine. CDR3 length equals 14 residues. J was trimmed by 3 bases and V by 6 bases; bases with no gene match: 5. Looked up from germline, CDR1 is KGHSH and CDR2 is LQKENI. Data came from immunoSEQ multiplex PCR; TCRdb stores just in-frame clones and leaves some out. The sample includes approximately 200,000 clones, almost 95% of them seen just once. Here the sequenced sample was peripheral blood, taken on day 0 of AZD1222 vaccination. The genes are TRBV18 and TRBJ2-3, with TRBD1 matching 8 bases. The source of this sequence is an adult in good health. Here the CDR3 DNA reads TGTGCCAGCTCCTCAGACAGGGGAACAGATACGCAGTATTTT. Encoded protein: CASSSDRGTDTQYF.